These 23 T cell receptor beta chains originate from one sample sequenced in a study of T cell responses to AZD1222 COVID-19 vaccine. The repertoire was sequenced with immunoSEQ multiplex PCR; TCRdb's copy has only in-frame clones and lacks some. The sample carries around 100,000 clones, over 85% recorded once. The sequencing here drew on peripheral blood, taken on day 0 of AZD1222 vaccination. These receptors were collected from an adult in good health.

The gene calls are TRBV5-1 and TRBJ1-6; the D gene is possibly TRBD1 (6 bases). Between the trimmed V and J ends, which lost 4 bases and 13 bases, there was a span of 12 bases. Germline V gene lookup returns CDR1 SGHRS and CDR2 YFSETQ. The CDR3 covers 12 residues. The DNA for the CDR3 is TGCGCCAGCAGCGCCGGACAGCCGCCCCTCCACTTT. Its translation is CASSAGQPPLHF.

The gene calls are TRBV6-5 and TRBJ1-2; D perhaps matches TRBD1 (6 bases). The length of the CDR3 is 13 residues. V shed 6 bases and J shed 8 bases, with 16 bases lying between them. Germline V gives CDR1 MNHEY, CDR2 SVGAGI. The chain's CDR3 is CASRTGILGGYTF. The CDR3 nucleotides read TGTGCCAGCAGAACAGGGATCTTGGGCGGCTACACCTTC.

The genes are TRBV28 and TRBJ2-3, with TRBD2 as a possible D gene (6 bases). This CDR3 contains 12 residues. The germline V gene encodes CDR1 MDHEN and CDR2 SYDVKM. The germline V and J ends were trimmed by 9 bases and 2 bases, with 9 bases remaining between them. CDR3 loop: CASSGNTDTQYF. Here the CDR3 DNA reads TGTGCCAGTAGCGGCAACACAGATACGCAGTATTTT.

The CDR3: CSVDGSGTEAFF. The CDR3 DNA is TGCAGCGTTGACGGATCGGGCACTGAAGCTTTCTTT. The chain links TRBV29-1 to TRBJ1-1; D remains unclear. V was trimmed by 3 bases and J by 4 bases, leaving 9 bases between them. The germline CDR1 and CDR2 sequences are SQVTM and ANQGSEA. This CDR3 is 12 amino acids long. Drawing the rest from reference TRBV29-1 and TRBJ1-1, the complete variable domain is SAVISQKPSRDICQRGTSLTIQCQVDSQVTMMFWYRQQPGQSLTLIATANQGSEATYESGFVIDKFPISRPNLTFSTLTVSNMSPEDSSIYLCSVDGSGTEAFFGQGTRLTVV.

The genes are TRBV9 and TRBJ1-4, with D tentatively TRBD1 (6 bases). V was clipped by 0 bases and J by 8 bases, with 14 bases between them. Germline CDR1 reads SGDLS; CDR2 reads YYNGEE. CDR3 length equals 15 residues. The CDR3 loop is CASSVEARGYEKLFF. In DNA form, the CDR3 reads TGTGCCAGCAGCGTAGAGGCCAGGGGATACGAAAAACTGTTTTTT.

This clone was seen a few times. V is TRBV28 and J is TRBJ1-2, with 7 bases fitting TRBD1. CDR3 length: 13 amino acids. Looked up from germline, CDR1 is MDHEN and CDR2 is SYDVKM. After removal of 11 bases from V and 0 bases from J, the junction contained 6 bases not matched to a gene. DNA for the CDR3: TGTGCCGGCGGGACAGTTCCTAACTATGGCTACACCTTC. It yields the protein CAGGTVPNYGYTF.

This sequence joins TRBV19 and TRBJ2-1, with TRBD2 identical over 7 bases. Per germline, CDR1 LNHDA and CDR2 SQIVND (reference sequence). CDR3 size: 15 residues. After removal of 5 bases from V and 4 bases from J, the junction contained 8 bases not matched to a gene. CDR3 loop: CASSAGLSLYNEQFF. The CDR3 DNA is TGTGCCAGTAGTGCGGGACTATCCTTGTACAATGAGCAGTTCTTC.

V and J are TRBV25-1 and TRBJ1-1; D not resolved. The CDR3 is made up of 13 amino acids. CDR1 and CDR2 (germline): MGHDK, SYGVNS. V shed 7 bases and J shed 1 base, with 10 bases lying between them. The CDR3 nucleotides read TGTGCCAGCAAGTTGCATGGGAACACTGAAGCTTTCTTT. It is translated as CASKLHGNTEAFF.

V is TRBV6-1 and J is TRBJ1-2; the D is unclear. The CDR3 is 10 amino acids. The V and J ends lost 6 bases and 5 bases respectively, with 4 bases between them. Germline CDR1 is MNHNS and CDR2 is SASEGT. The CDR3: CASREYGYTF. CDR3 nucleotide sequence: TGTGCCAGCAGAGAATATGGCTACACCTTC.

V usage is TRBV28 and J usage is TRBJ2-1, with 10 bases matching TRBD1. Losses at the gene ends were 5 bases for V and 14 bases for J; bases not matched to a gene: 3. Germline loops: CDR1 MDHEN, CDR2 SYDVKM. This CDR3 spans 11 amino acids. Here the CDR3 DNA reads TGTGCCAGCAGTCCCGGGACAGGGGAGTTCTTC. Translated: CASSPGTGEFF.

The J gene is TRBJ1-1, the V gene TRBV25-1; no reliable D call. Deletions cut 4 bases from V and 3 bases from J, with 3 bases between. The CDR3 extends over 11 amino acids. CDR1 MGHDK and CDR2 SYGVNS come from the germline V gene. The CDR3 sequence is CASSVDTEAFF. Written as DNA, the CDR3 is TGTGCCAGCAGTGTGGACACTGAAGCTTTCTTT.

The chain joins TRBV6-2 or TRBV6-3 to TRBJ2-6; D not resolved. The CDR3 is 14 residues long. The V end was cut by 6 bases, the J end by 0 bases, with 6 bases between. Looked up from germline, CDR1 is MNHEY and CDR2 is SVGEGT. The CDR3 nucleotides are TGTGCCAGCAGCCTTAGCTCTGGGGCCAACGTCCTGACTTTC. Residues: CASSLSSGANVLTF.

The gene calls are TRBV4-2 and TRBJ2-1; D gene uncertain. The V gene's germline CDR1 is LGHNA and CDR2 YNFKEQ. This CDR3 region has 14 residues. V dropped 0 bases and J dropped 15 bases, with 18 bases sitting between them. CDR3 nucleotide sequence: TGTGCCAGCAGCCAAGAAAGGGCGGAACCCCCCCCGTTCTTC. Its translation is CASSQERAEPPPFF.

The chain uses TRBV19 and TRBJ2-6; TRBD1 or TRBD2 may be the D gene (6 bases each). The V end lost 4 bases, the J end lost 0 bases, and 10 bases lay between the germline ends. From germline, CDR1 is LNHDA and CDR2 SQIVND (reference sequence). CDR3 length equals 16 residues. The CDR3 loop is CASSRGADSGANVLTF. CDR3 DNA sequence: TGTGCCAGTAGTAGGGGGGCGGACTCTGGGGCCAACGTCCTGACTTTC.

This chain links TRBV5-4 with TRBJ1-2; 7 nucleotides agree with TRBD1. The CDR3 covers 13 residues. J was trimmed by 5 bases and V by 4 bases; bases with no gene match: 5. Germline CDR1 and CDR2: SGHNT and YYREEE (reference sequence). In DNA, the CDR3 is TGTGCCAGCAGCCTACAGGGGAAGTATGGCTACACCTTC. The encoded protein is CASSLQGKYGYTF.

The rearrangement links TRBV7-9 to TRBJ1-2; tentatively, D is TRBD1 (6 bases). The CDR3 has 12 amino acids. Looked up from germline, CDR1 is SEHNR and CDR2 is FQNEAQ (reference sequence). The V gene lost 3 bases and the J gene lost 6 bases, with 8 bases spanning the gap. CDR3 sequence (DNA): TGTGCCAGCAGCTTCTCAGGGGATGGCTACACCTTC. Its translation is CASSFSGDGYTF. The variable domain in full, completed from reference TRBV7-9 and TRBJ1-2, reads DTGVSQNPRHKITKRGQNVTFRCDPISEHNRLYWYRQTLGQGPEFLTYFQNEAQLEKSRLLSDRFSAERPKGSFSTLEIQRTEQGDSAMYLCASSFSGDGYTFGSGTRLTVV.

The V call is TRBV21-1, the J call TRBJ1-4; the table's D call, TRBD1, was not checked against the DNA. TRBV21-1 corresponds to a pseudogene. The CDR3 is 17 residues long. CDR3 nucleotide sequence: TGTGCCAGCAGCAGACAGGCCCCGGGCTCAACTAATGAAAAACTGTTTTTT. Translating it yields CASSRQAPGSTNEKLFF.

The rearrangement uses TRBV3-1 (or the pseudogene TRBV3-2) and TRBJ1-6; D unresolved. The CDR3 loop spans 18 amino acids. Germline CDR1 is LGHDT and CDR2 is YNNKEL (reference sequence). V was pared by 0 bases and J by 0 bases, with 12 bases between. The CDR3 DNA follows: TGTGCCAGCAGCCAAGAGATACTGAGTAGCTCCTATAATTCACCCCTCCACTTT. Translating it yields CASSQEILSSSYNSPLHF.

The sample holds one count of this clone. V gene TRBV28 combines with J gene TRBJ2-1; TRBD2 is a possible D gene (5 bases). The CDR3 is 15 amino acids. Germline V gene data show CDR1 as MDHEN and CDR2 as SYDVKM. The V end lost 4 bases, the J end lost 6 bases, and 16 bases lay between the germline ends. The CDR3 region is CASSSGSLPFNEQFF. Written as DNA, the CDR3 is TGTGCCAGCAGTTCGGGGTCTTTGCCTTTCAATGAGCAGTTCTTC.

The chain is built from TRBV18 and TRBJ1-1, with 10 positions matching TRBD1. The CDR3 runs to 15 residues. Germline-derived CDR1 and CDR2 are KGHSH and LQKENI. Germline trimming cut 4 bases from V and 3 bases from J; bases unmatched to any gene: 5. CDR3 in DNA: TGTGCCAGCTCACGGGACAGGGGATTTGACACTGAAGCTTTCTTT. Translating it yields CASSRDRGFDTEAFF.

The J gene is TRBJ2-7, the V gene TRBV4-1; D unclear. The CDR3 totals 13 residues. Germline V gives CDR1 MGHRA, CDR2 YSYEKL. V lost 1 base, J lost 2 bases, and 6 bases lay in between. CDR3 in amino acids: CASSQAGPYEQYF. For the CDR3, the DNA is TGCGCCAGCAGCCAAGCAGGTCCCTACGAGCAGTACTTC.

The J gene is TRBJ2-7, the V gene TRBV27; possibly TRBD2 for D (7 bases). The V and J ends lost 4 bases and 1 base respectively, with 20 bases between them. The CDR3 totals 17 residues. Looked up from germline, CDR1 is MNHEY and CDR2 is SMNVEV (reference sequence). CDR3 sequence (DNA): TGTGCCAGCAGTTCACCCTGGGGGGGCGGGGGATCCTACGAGCAGTACTTC. Protein product: CASSSPWGGGGSYEQYF.

Worth noting for this clone: Different DNA sequences within this sample yield the same CDR3. The chain couples TRBV19 to TRBJ1-1; D is perhaps TRBD1 (6 bases). From germline, CDR1 is LNHDA and CDR2 SQIVND (reference sequence). Trimming shortened V by 6 bases and J by 1 base, and 9 bases separated the two germline ends. The length of the CDR3 is 13 residues. The CDR3 loop reads CASSRTANTEAFF. CDR3 bases: TGTGCCAGTAGCCGGACAGCGAACACTGAAGCTTTCTTT. Full variable domain (rest looked up from reference TRBV19 and TRBJ1-1): DGGITQSPKYLFRKEGQNVTLSCEQNLNHDAMYWYRQDPGQGLRLIYYSQIVNDFQKGDIAEGYSVSREKKESFPLTVTSAQKNPTAFYLCASSRTANTEAFFGQGTRLTVV.